These 20 T cell receptor beta chains share one sample of origin, sequenced in a study of cytomegalovirus exposure and HLA in healthy donors. This PCR relied on a set of 60 Vbeta primers and 13 Jbeta primers. Clones were sequenced by immunoSEQ multiplex PCR, and TCRdb holds only the in-frame ones, with some missing. The profile shows fewer than 200,000 clones, about three quarters of them singletons. Sequenced sample: PBMCs. Source of these receptors: a female donor in good health and CMV-seronegative.

This chain links TRBV28 with TRBJ1-5; maybe TRBD1 (6 bases). The germline V and J ends were trimmed by 8 bases and 7 bases, with 15 bases remaining between them. CDR1 is MDHEN, CDR2 SYDVKM, per germline. The CDR3 length is 13 residues. The CDR3 DNA sequence: TGTGCCAGCCAAGGGGGGGTATCGCAGCCCCAGCATTTT. It specifies CASQGGVSQPQHF.

This sequence joins TRBV4-2 and TRBJ1-3, with a weak D call TRBD1 (5 bases). The V gene lost 1 base and the J gene lost 7 bases, with 20 bases spanning the gap. CDR3 length: 17 amino acids. Germline CDR1 is LGHNA and CDR2 is YNFKEQ. This CDR3 reads CASSQGTLAFRGNTIYF. DNA for the CDR3: TGTGCCAGCAGCCAAGGCACCCTCGCCTTCCGGGGGAACACCATATATTTT.

The chain couples TRBV19 to TRBJ2-7, with 12 bases identical to TRBD1. CDR1 LNHDA and CDR2 SQIVND come from the germline V gene (reference sequence). The CDR3 covers 16 residues. With V trimmed by 6 bases and J by 3 bases, 9 bases remained unmatched. CDR3 coding DNA: TGTGCCAGTAGCGATTTGGGGGACAGGGGGCTCTACGAGCAGTACTTC. This translates into CASSDLGDRGLYEQYF. The variable domain in full, with the rest retrieved from reference TRBV19 and TRBJ2-7, is DGGITQSPKYLFRKEGQNVTLSCEQNLNHDAMYWYRQDPGQGLRLIYYSQIVNDFQKGDIAEGYSVSREKKESFPLTVTSAQKNPTAFYLCASSDLGDRGLYEQYFGPGTRLTVT.

This chain connects TRBV11-3 to TRBJ2-3; tentatively, D is TRBD2 (6 bases). The germline gives CDR1 SGHNT, CDR2 YENEEA. The CDR3 has 15 amino acids. V dropped 5 bases and J dropped 2 bases, with 14 bases sitting between them. The CDR3 is CASSRGTRLTDTQYF. The CDR3 DNA reads TGTGCCAGCAGCCGCGGGACCCGCCTCACAGATACGCAGTATTTT.

This clone was seen a handful of times. This chain uses TRBV30 with TRBJ1-1; no definite D call. V was clipped by 0 bases and J by 11 bases, with 16 bases between them. The CDR3 loop spans 13 amino acids. In germline, CDR1 is GTSNPN, CDR2 SVGIG (reference sequence). The CDR3 DNA reads as TGTGCCTGGAGTGTATTTTCCCCCGGAGAGGCTTTCTTT. Translation: CAWSVFSPGEAFF.

The rearrangement joins TRBV11-2 to TRBJ2-5; the D gene is possibly TRBD1 (5 bases). In germline, CDR1 is SGHAT, CDR2 FQNNGV. V was shortened by 5 bases and J by 7 bases, with 11 bases between the two germline ends. The CDR3 is 12 amino acids. CDR3 coding DNA: TGTGCCAGCAGCATCTACCAGGGGACCCAGTACTTC. Its translation: CASSIYQGTQYF.

J is TRBJ1-1 and V is TRBV5-1; maybe TRBD1 (5 bases). Trimming pared 1 base from V and 1 base from J, leaving 14 bases between. CDR1 and CDR2 from the germline V gene are SGHRS and YFSETQ. The CDR3 is made up of 16 amino acids. CDR3 DNA sequence: TGCGCCAGCAGCTTGTATCAATCCCAGGGGAACACTGAAGCTTTCTTT. Protein sequence: CASSLYQSQGNTEAFF.

This clone has just a few counts. The chain carries TRBV6-4 and TRBJ2-3; 9 bases are shared with TRBD2. V was clipped by 7 bases and J by 6 bases; unmatched bases: 11. Germline lookup yields CDR1 MRHNA and CDR2 SNTAGT. The CDR3 spans 15 residues. Here the CDR3 reads CASNRDGLASDTQYF. The CDR3 nucleotides read TGTGCCAGCAATCGGGACGGACTAGCGTCGGATACGCAGTATTTT.

A word on this clone: An end of the junction does not agree with germline; a read error may underlie this. CDR3 protein: CASSPRERGANGLTF. The CDR3 DNA reads as TGTGCCAGCAGCCCGAGGGAACGGGGGGCCAACGGCCTGACTTTC. The chain has TRBV13 and TRBJ2-6; the D gene is possibly TRBD2 (7 bases). The CDR3 sequence is 15 residues long. Germline loops: CDR1 PRHDT, CDR2 FYEKMQ (reference sequence).

The rearrangement links TRBV6-4 to TRBJ1-2; TRBD1 might be the D (6 bases). This CDR3 spans 13 amino acids. The germline V gene encodes CDR1 MRHNA and CDR2 SNTAGT. V dropped 3 bases and J dropped 8 bases, with 13 bases sitting between them. CDR3 DNA sequence: TGTGCCAGCAGTGATGGGCAGGGGAGCGGCTACACCTTC. As protein: CASSDGQGSGYTF.

The chain uses TRBV4-2 and TRBJ2-7; D possibly corresponds to TRBD2 (6 bases). Per the germline V gene, CDR1 is LGHNA and CDR2 is YNFKEQ. V was clipped by 1 base and J by 3 bases, with 16 bases between them. This CDR3 region has 16 residues. CDR3 coding DNA: TGTGCCAGCAGCCAAGCCTCCGGGACTTACGGCTACGAGCAGTACTTC. This translates into CASSQASGTYGYEQYF.

The chain joins TRBV4-2 to TRBJ2-3; perhaps TRBD2 as D (6 bases). CDR3 length equals 13 residues. V lost 1 base and J 11 bases, leaving 13 bases between the germline ends. The V gene's germline CDR1 is LGHNA and CDR2 YNFKEQ. For the CDR3, the DNA is TGTGCCAGCAGCCAAGCGACGGGACTCCTGCAGTATTTT. This encodes CASSQATGLLQYF.

The genes are TRBV6-6 and TRBJ2-7; D uncertain. V was trimmed by 4 bases and J by 0 bases, leaving 7 bases between them. The CDR3 runs to 13 residues. CDR1 and CDR2 from the germline V gene are MNHNY and SVGAGI (reference sequence). DNA for the CDR3: TGTGCCAGCAGTTGGTCGAGCTCCTACGAGCAGTACTTC. Its protein is CASSWSSSYEQYF.

J is TRBJ1-3 and V is TRBV7-8; D possibly corresponds to TRBD1 (6 bases). The CDR3 loop spans 16 amino acids. Germline V CDR1 and CDR2: SGHVS, FQNEAQ. V dropped 3 bases and J dropped 2 bases, with 14 bases sitting between them. The CDR3 here is CASSLSQGFTGNTIYF. Written as DNA, the CDR3 is TGTGCCAGCAGCTTGTCCCAGGGGTTTACTGGAAACACCATATATTTT.

CDR3 region: CASSFEANSYEQYF. CDR3 coding DNA: TGTGCCAGCAGCTTTGAGGCAAACTCCTACGAGCAGTACTTC. This chain uses TRBV5-4 with TRBJ2-5, with D unresolved. The J call is uncertain, as TRBJ2-7 better fits the DNA end. This CDR3 region has 14 residues. Per the germline V gene, CDR1 is SGHNT and CDR2 is YYREEE (reference sequence).

Concerning this clone itself: Other DNA variants within this sample encode the same CDR3. The rearrangement joins TRBV5-4 to TRBJ2-2; a possible D gene is TRBD2 (6 bases). V lost 4 bases, J lost 1 base, and 11 bases lay in between. The germline V gene encodes CDR1 SGHNT and CDR2 YYREEE (reference sequence). CDR3 size: 15 residues. The CDR3 region is CASSAGTLNTGELFF. Written as DNA, the CDR3 is TGTGCCAGCAGCGCCGGGACTCTGAACACCGGGGAGCTGTTTTTT.

The gene calls are TRBV7-9 and TRBJ2-1, with 8 bases aligning to TRBD2. This CDR3 is 12 amino acids long. Germline-derived CDR1 and CDR2 are SEHNR and FQNEAQ (reference sequence). J lost 7 bases, V lost 8 bases, and 4 bases had no gene match. The CDR3 sequence: CASGGTRNEQFF. The CDR3, as DNA: TGTGCCAGCGGGGGGACTAGAAATGAGCAGTTCTTC.

This clone was picked up one time. The chain links TRBV5-4 to TRBJ1-2; TRBD1 aligns across 7 bases. Germline V gene sequence: CDR1 SGHNT, CDR2 YYREEE (reference sequence). The CDR3 has 15 residues. V lost 4 bases to trimming and J lost 2 bases; unmatched junction nucleotides: 8. In DNA form, the CDR3 reads TGTGCCAGCAGCCCGGTGGGGACAGTAAACTATGGCTACACCTTC. Translating gives CASSPVGTVNYGYTF.

The chain combines TRBV4-3 with TRBJ2-1; TRBD2 matches 7 bases. This CDR3 contains 16 residues. The germline CDR1 and CDR2 sequences are LGHNA and YSLEER. V lost 0 bases and J lost 3; bases outside the gene matches: 5. The CDR3 DNA follows: TGCGCCAGCAGCCAAGATGCCCGGGAGGTCTACAATGAGCAGTTCTTC. Amino acid sequence: CASSQDAREVYNEQFF.

The J gene is TRBJ1-5, the V gene TRBV6-5, with TRBD1 identical over 10 bases. Losses at the gene ends were 6 bases for V and 9 bases for J; bases not matched to a gene: 8. The CDR3 extends over 14 amino acids. CDR1 and CDR2 from the germline V gene are MNHEY and SVGAGI. The CDR3 here is CASSQGQGRRPQHF. The CDR3 DNA is TGTGCCAGCAGCCAGGGACAGGGGCGGAGGCCCCAGCATTTT.